This entry describes one T cell receptor (beta chain). What it binds is not known. This entry belongs to a study of blood T cells in healthy people across ages. Germline lookup yields CDR1 SGDLS and CDR2 YYNGEE. This CDR3 is built from 14 residues. V lost 4 bases to trimming and J lost 8 bases; unmatched junction nucleotides: 11. Regarding the study as a whole: It was found that TCR beta diversity correlated strongly with the percentage of naive T cells. More naive CD4+ cells and higher diversity marked long-lived donors relative to aged donors.

With a J-beta primer mix and a sample-barcoded 5' primer, a second PCR ran 7 to 11 cycles. A 12-random-nucleotide template-switch adaptor tagged each cDNA molecule. The yield of each sample was at least 2.5 million CDR3-containing paired-end reads. TCRdb redid the calling of the 5' RACE reads with MiXCR, one entry per CDR3 protein. This sample carries about 640,000 distinct CDR3 sequences, roughly three fifths of them seen once, and the ten largest clones take over 30%. J is TRBJ1-2 and V is TRBV9; 7 bases agree with TRBD1. The sequence came from a man aged 60 to 69 in good health. Sequencing was done on a sample of blood. DNA of the CDR3: TGTGCCAGCAGCCGAGTTGACAGGGTCGGCGGCTACACCTTC. Encoded protein: CASSRVDRVGGYTF.